This TCR beta chain was documented in a study of T-cell memory formation after mild COVID-19. MiXCR was run by TCRdb on the 5' RACE reads, yielding one entry per CDR3 protein. The sample holds some 320,000 distinct CDR3 sequences, roughly 15% seen once. There are 14 residues in the CDR3. V was trimmed by 7 bases and J by 2 bases, leaving 15 bases between them. The chain employs TRBV12-3 or TRBV12-4 and TRBJ2-7; a weak D match, TRBD1 (5 bases). The sample comprised PBMCs or a T cell subset sorted from them (not recorded which). This TCR derives from a man younger than 30 who had mild COVID-19 (a few samples of this study predate the infection). Cell type and time point are not known. For the CDR3, the DNA is TGTGCCAGCAACGGAAGGGGAATCGCCTACGAGCAGTACTTC. Translation gives CASNGRGIAYEQYF.